This TCR beta chain was recovered during a study of CD8+ T cells in alopecia areata. The overall study: Treated patients were scored for severity by percent of scalp affected. Notes on the study in general: Scalp lesions, especially in alopecia totalis/universalis, had higher clonality than normal scalp. Many expanded lesional clones persisted in scalp and blood during tofacitinib.

Trimming removed 10 bases from V and 4 bases from J; junction bases left unmatched: 10. CDR3 length: 14 residues. Germline CDR1 and CDR2: SGHAT and FQNNGV. Treatment given: oral pan-JAK inhibitor, 5-10 mg twice daily. This clone has more than one count but fewer than ten. Antigen unknown. Reverse transcription of extracted RNA yielded cDNA, which provided the sequencing template. Profiling relied on immunoSEQ multiplex PCR, and the TCRdb table lists in-frame clones only, not all of them. Among around 70,000 clones listed, approximately 28% were seen once. This sequence was found in a human donor with alopecia areata. Sequenced material: CD8+ T cells sorted from blood, taken at week 4, from a patient treated with tofacitinib. The chain recombines TRBV11-2 with TRBJ2-3, with 8 bases fitting TRBD2. The CDR3, as DNA: TGTGCCACCAGAACAGCGGGAGAGGCAGATACGCAGTATTTT. Translated: CATRTAGEADTQYF. Based on the CDR3 plus reference TRBV11-2 and TRBJ2-3, the full variable domain is EAGVAQSPRYKIIEKRQSVAFWCNPISGHATLYWYQQILGQGPKLLIQFQNNGVVDDSQLPKDRFSAERLKGVDSTLKIQPAKLEDSAVYLCATRTAGEADTQYFGPGTRLTVL.